These 18 T cell receptor beta chains were sequenced from one sample in a study of T cells after yellow fever vaccination. TCRdb analysed the 5' RACE reads with MiXCR anew, one entry per CDR3 protein. The table has about 310,000 distinct CDR3 sequences, 3% to 4.5% seen once. The sequencing here drew on PBMCs, taken on the day of the yellow fever booster vaccination. All receptors derive from a young man who received the YFV17D yellow fever vaccine.

This clonotype was recorded at least ten times. V and J are TRBV5-5 and TRBJ2-5; 9 positions match TRBD2. The CDR3 extends over 16 amino acids. Germline CDR1 and CDR2: SGHKS and YYEKEE (reference sequence). J was trimmed by 4 bases and V by 5 bases; bases with no gene match: 12. This CDR3 reads CASRWVAGAGVETQYF. CDR3 DNA sequence: TGTGCCAGCAGATGGGTAGCGGGGGCCGGGGTAGAGACCCAGTACTTC.

V gene TRBV3-1 combines with J gene TRBJ2-1; D gene ambiguous. CDR1 and CDR2 from the germline V gene are LGHDT and YNNKEL (reference sequence). Trimming removed 4 bases at V and 0 bases at J, with 7 bases between. The CDR3 covers 14 residues. The CDR3 here is CASSRWDSYNEQFF. Here the CDR3 DNA reads TGTGCCAGCAGCCGATGGGACTCCTACAATGAGCAGTTCTTC.

This clonotype was seen at least ten times. This rearrangement joins TRBV6-2 or TRBV6-3 to TRBJ2-7; D may correspond to TRBD1 or TRBD2 (5 bases each). Between the trimmed V and J ends, which lost 8 bases and 4 bases, there was a span of 9 bases. There are 11 residues in the CDR3. Germline-derived CDR1 and CDR2 are MNHEY and SVGEGT. The CDR3 bases are TGTGCCAGCCAGAGGGGATACGAGCAGTACTTC. It encodes CASQRGYEQYF.

This clonotype was observed a handful of times. The V gene is TRBV4-1, the J gene TRBJ2-2; TRBD2 matches 8 bases. Germline CDR1 MGHRA, CDR2 YSYEKL. The CDR3 extends over 16 amino acids. The V and J ends lost 1 base and 2 bases, in that order; junction bases with no gene match: 3. CDR3 in amino acids: CASSQGTSRNTGELFF. In nucleotides, the CDR3 is TGCGCCAGCAGCCAAGGGACTAGCAGAAACACCGGGGAGCTGTTTTTT.

J is TRBJ2-2 and V is TRBV9; TRBD2 agrees at 11 bases. Germline-derived CDR1 and CDR2 are SGDLS and YYNGEE. V was clipped by 4 bases and J by 5 bases; unmatched bases: 4. CDR3 size: 15 residues. The CDR3: CASSPSGGWTGELFF. CDR3 sequence (DNA): TGTGCCAGCAGCCCTAGCGGGGGGTGGACCGGGGAGCTGTTTTTT.

This clonotype was seen at least ten times. The CDR3 loop reads CASSLPTSGGDTDTQYF. CDR3 DNA: TGTGCCAGCAGCTTACCGACTAGCGGGGGGGACACAGATACGCAGTATTTT. This chain joins TRBV7-9 and TRBJ2-3, with 14 bases aligning to TRBD2. This CDR3 spans 17 amino acids. V lost 2 bases, J lost 2 bases, and 3 bases stayed unmatched. Per germline, CDR1 SEHNR and CDR2 FQNEAQ (reference sequence).

This chain connects TRBV5-1 to TRBJ2-6; tentatively, D is TRBD1 (5 bases). The CDR3 has 16 residues. In germline, CDR1 is SGHRS, CDR2 YFSETQ. V was clipped by 1 base and J by 3 bases, with 11 bases between them. Here the CDR3 reads CASSLTGHDGANVLTF. CDR3 in DNA: TGCGCCAGCAGCTTGACCGGACATGATGGGGCCAACGTCCTGACTTTC. Looking up the rest from reference TRBV5-1 and TRBJ2-6 gives the full variable domain: KAGVTQTPRYLIKTRGQQVTLSCSPISGHRSVSWYQQTPGQGLQFLFEYFSETQRNKGNFPGRFSGRQFSNSRSEMNVSTLELGDSALYLCASSLTGHDGANVLTFGAGSRLTVL.

Only a few counts were recorded for this clonotype. The gene calls are TRBV6-1 and TRBJ2-7; the match to TRBD1 covers 10 bases. This CDR3 is built from 14 residues. V was pared by 3 bases and J by 4 bases, with 3 bases of the junction left unmatched. CDR1 is MNHNS and CDR2 is SASEGT in the germline V gene. CDR3 sequence: CASSERDRGYEQYF. As DNA, the CDR3 is TGTGCCAGCAGTGAGAGGGACAGGGGATACGAGCAGTACTTC.

The chain couples TRBV29-1 to TRBJ1-1, with D possibly TRBD1 on 6 matching bases. This CDR3 has 13 amino acids. Deletions cut 6 bases from V and 2 bases from J, with 13 bases between. The germline gives CDR1 SQVTM, CDR2 ANQGSEA. DNA of the CDR3: TGCAGCGTATACAGGGTCGATAACACTGAAGCTTTCTTT. Translated: CSVYRVDNTEAFF.

This chain joins TRBV7-9 and TRBJ1-3; D is unresolved. Trimming shortened V by 1 base and J by 0 bases, and 7 bases separated the two germline ends. CDR1 is SEHNR and CDR2 is FQNEAQ in the germline V gene (reference sequence). The CDR3 spans 15 residues. CDR3 sequence (DNA): TGTGCCAGCAGCTTAGTTGCTCTCTCTGGAAACACCATATATTTT. This gives the protein CASSLVALSGNTIYF.

This clonotype was seen a few times. V usage is TRBV19 and J usage is TRBJ1-5; 7 bases align to TRBD1. The CDR3 loop spans 18 amino acids. The V segment lost 4 bases and the J segment 0 bases; nucleotides outside the gene matches: 12. Germline loops: CDR1 LNHDA, CDR2 SQIVND (reference sequence). CDR3 sequence (DNA): TGTGCCAGTAGTAGGGTCGGACAGGTCTCCTATAGCAATCAGCCCCAGCATTTT. Translated, it gives CASSRVGQVSYSNQPQHF.

At least ten counts were recorded for this clonotype. The genes are TRBV29-1 and TRBJ2-3, with 7 bases lining up with TRBD2. There are 16 residues in the CDR3. CDR1 and CDR2 (germline): SQVTM, ANQGSEA. Trimming cost V 6 bases and J 2 bases; bases outside gene matches: 14. CDR3 region: CSVAAGSSSPTDTQYF. CDR3 bases: TGCAGCGTGGCAGCGGGGAGCTCTTCACCCACAGATACGCAGTATTTT.

This clonotype was found a few times. The rearrangement joins TRBV6-2 or TRBV6-3 to TRBJ2-7, with D possibly TRBD1 on 6 matching bases. Germline CDR1 is MNHEY and CDR2 is SVGEGT. V was clipped by 2 bases and J by 5 bases, with 7 bases between them. The CDR3 has 12 amino acids. CDR3 sequence reads: CASSYRGNEQYV. CDR3 nucleotide sequence: TGTGCCAGCAGTTACAGGGGGAACGAGCAGTACGTC.

This clonotype was detected a few times. The rearrangement links TRBV5-1 to TRBJ2-3, with TRBD1 matching 10 bases. The CDR3 length is 16 residues. From germline, CDR1 is SGHRS and CDR2 YFSETQ. Trimming cost V 0 bases and J 4 bases; bases outside gene matches: 5. Written as DNA, the CDR3 is TGCGCCAGCAGCTTGGGGGGACAGGGGATCGCAGATACGCAGTATTTT. This sequence encodes CASSLGGQGIADTQYF.

This clonotype was found many times. DNA of the CDR3: TGTGCCAGCACCCTATTTGAGGGGATAAACACTGAAGCTTTCTTT. As protein: CASTLFEGINTEAFF. J is TRBJ1-1 and V is TRBV7-9; D is perhaps TRBD1 (5 bases). V dropped 7 bases and J dropped 2 bases, with 17 bases sitting between them. Germline CDR1 and CDR2: SEHNR and FQNEAQ (reference sequence). The CDR3 length is 15 residues.

This clonotype was picked up a small number of times. The chain has TRBV11-3 and TRBJ2-3; 7 bases are shared with TRBD1. The CDR3 runs to 13 residues. V lost 5 bases, J lost 6 bases, and 5 bases stayed unmatched. Per germline, CDR1 SGHNT and CDR2 YENEEA. This CDR3 reads CASSIQGTDTQYF. The CDR3 DNA reads as TGTGCCAGCAGCATACAGGGGACGGATACGCAGTATTTT. The whole variable domain, filled in from reference TRBV11-3 and TRBJ2-3, reads EAGVVQSPRYKIIEKKQPVAFWCNPISGHNTLYWYLQNLGQGPELLIRYENEEAVDDSQLPKDRFSAERLKGVDSTLKIQPAELGDSAVYLCASSIQGTDTQYFGPGTRLTVL.

This clonotype has just a few counts. DNA for the CDR3: TGTGCCATCAGTGAGGCAGGAGGAATCTCTGGGGCCAACGTCCTGACTTTC. The encoded protein is CAISEAGGISGANVLTF. J is TRBJ2-6 and V is TRBV10-3; the D gene is possibly TRBD2 (5 bases). From germline, CDR1 is ENHRY and CDR2 SYGVKD. Trimming cost V 2 bases and J 0 bases, with 11 bases left between them. The CDR3 sequence is 17 residues long.

This clonotype was seen many times. The rearrangement joins TRBV10-2 to TRBJ2-7; D gene unclear. The germline gives CDR1 WSHSY, CDR2 SAAADI. The CDR3 extends over 12 amino acids. V shed 2 bases and J shed 9 bases, with 11 bases lying between them. The CDR3 sequence: CASSELLGGQYV. The CDR3 nucleotides are TGCGCCAGCAGTGAGCTTCTTGGTGGGCAGTACGTC.